The 20 T cell receptor beta chains below come from one sample, sequenced in a study of CD8 T cells in Susac syndrome. RNA in amounts of 0.5 to 1 ug was reverse transcribed with random hexamers. MiXCR, run by TCRdb on the immunoSEQ multiplex PCR reads, gives a single entry per CDR3 protein. The table shows 150,000 to 200,000 distinct CDR3 sequences, with roughly 90% occurring only once. The sequenced sample was CD4+ T cells from PBMCs. These receptors all stem from a human donor with Susac syndrome.

V and J are TRBV9 and TRBJ1-1; 7 nucleotides line up with TRBD1. The germline V gene encodes CDR1 SGDLS and CDR2 YYNGEE. This CDR3 region has 14 residues. V dropped 0 bases and J dropped 3; count of bases not matched to a gene: 2. The CDR3 nucleotides are TGTGCCAGCAGCGTAGCCACAGGGGACACTGAAGCTTTCTTT. Translating gives CASSVATGDTEAFF.

This clonotype was seen only a few times. In nucleotides, the CDR3 is TGTGCCAGCAGTGAGGGACTAGCGGGTAAAGAGCAGTACTTC. Amino acid sequence: CASSEGLAGKEQYF. V is TRBV2 and J is TRBJ2-7; TRBD2 matches at 12 bases. The CDR3 is 14 amino acids. The J segment lost 7 bases and the V segment lost 3 bases, leaving 4 bases of the junction unmatched. Looked up from germline, CDR1 is SNHLY and CDR2 is FYNNEI.

The genes are TRBV3-1 and TRBJ1-2; 10 bases match TRBD1. From germline, CDR1 is LGHDT and CDR2 YNNKEL (reference sequence). V lost 3 bases to trimming and J lost 5 bases; unmatched junction nucleotides: 6. The CDR3 runs 15 residues. The CDR3: CASSHHDRGPYGYTF. The CDR3 coding sequence is TGTGCCAGCAGCCATCACGACAGGGGGCCATATGGCTACACCTTC. The full variable domain, rest sourced from reference TRBV3-1 and TRBJ1-2, is DTAVSQTPKYLVTQMGNDKSIKCEQNLGHDTMYWYKQDSKKFLKIMFSYNNKELIINETVPNRFSPKSPDKAHLNLHINSLELGDSAVYFCASSHHDRGPYGYTFGSGTRLTVV.

The chain carries TRBV24-1 and TRBJ2-2, with 16 bases fitting TRBD2. J was trimmed by 4 bases and V by 3 bases; bases with no gene match: 10. The CDR3 consists of 20 residues. Germline values: CDR1 KGHDR, CDR2 SFDVKD. CDR3 DNA sequence: TGTGCCACCAGTGATCACCCGGGACTAGCGGGAGGGCCGACCACCGGGGAGCTGTTTTTT. Its translation is CATSDHPGLAGGPTTGELFF.

V is TRBV5-1 and J is TRBJ1-5; 9 nucleotides agree with TRBD1. Per germline, CDR1 SGHRS and CDR2 YFSETQ. The CDR3 loop spans 17 amino acids. The ends lost 5 bases at V and 0 bases at J; junction bases unmatched: 9. CDR3 protein: CASSPGQGSYSNQPQHF. The CDR3 DNA reads as TGCGCCAGCAGTCCTGGACAGGGGTCGTATAGCAATCAGCCCCAGCATTTT.

The chain has TRBV29-1 and TRBJ2-2, with a weak D call TRBD2 (6 bases). The V and J ends lost 3 bases and 6 bases respectively, with 14 bases between them. CDR1 and CDR2 (germline): SQVTM, ANQGSEA. This CDR3 contains 14 residues. The CDR3 bases are TGCAGCGTTGACTCCGGGAGCGGCGCCGGGGAGCTGTTTTTT. It is translated as CSVDSGSGAGELFF.

The CDR3 protein is CASTLEHQGRTDTQYF. DNA of the CDR3: TGTGCCAGTACACTTGAGCACCAGGGACGCACAGATACGCAGTATTTT. This rearrangement joins TRBV19 to TRBJ2-3; D assignment may be TRBD1 or TRBD2 (5 bases each). Germline V gene data show CDR1 as LNHDA and CDR2 as SQIVND (reference sequence). This CDR3 spans 16 amino acids. Trimming left V 7 bases short and J 1 base short, with 18 bases between. Drawing the rest from reference TRBV19 and TRBJ2-3, the complete variable domain is DGGITQSPKYLFRKEGQNVTLSCEQNLNHDAMYWYRQDPGQGLRLIYYSQIVNDFQKGDIAEGYSVSREKKESFPLTVTSAQKNPTAFYLCASTLEHQGRTDTQYFGPGTRLTVL.

The CDR3, as DNA: TGTGCCAGCAGCCAAGAAGCCGGGACAGGGAACTATGGCTACACCTTC. Protein sequence: CASSQEAGTGNYGYTF. The chain has TRBV3-1 and TRBJ1-2, with 9 bases matching TRBD1. V gave up 0 bases and J gave up 2 bases; unmatched junction bases: 4. The germline V gene encodes CDR1 LGHDT and CDR2 YNNKEL (reference sequence). The length of the CDR3 is 16 residues.

V gene TRBV20-1 combines with J gene TRBJ2-5; 8 bases fit TRBD2. Per the germline V gene, CDR1 is DFQATT and CDR2 is SNEGSKA (reference sequence). This CDR3 has 15 residues. The ends lost 1 base at V and 4 bases at J; junction bases unmatched: 8. The CDR3 protein is CSARGRASGLETQYF. The CDR3 nucleotides are TGCAGTGCTAGAGGGCGTGCTAGCGGGTTAGAGACCCAGTACTTC.

The genes are TRBV20-1 and TRBJ1-2; no reliable D call. This CDR3 region has 12 residues. Germline values: CDR1 DFQATT, CDR2 SNEGSKA (reference sequence). V dropped 3 bases and J dropped 6 bases, with 11 bases sitting between them. The CDR3 loop is CSARVDVNGYTF. The CDR3 nucleotides are TGCAGTGCTAGGGTTGACGTGAATGGCTACACCTTC.

V and J are TRBV19 and TRBJ2-1; perhaps TRBD2 as D (6 bases). This CDR3 contains 15 residues. V gave up 3 bases and J gave up 5 bases, with 14 bases separating them. Germline V gene data show CDR1 as LNHDA and CDR2 as SQIVND (reference sequence). The CDR3 DNA follows: TGTGCCAGTAGTATTGGGGATCGGGAGAACAATGAGCAGTTCTTC. Encoded protein: CASSIGDRENNEQFF.

The chain carries TRBV6-5 and TRBJ1-1; TRBD1 is a possible D gene (5 bases). V was clipped by 6 bases and J by 1 base, with 15 bases between them. The CDR3 is 15 residues long. The germline gives CDR1 MNHEY, CDR2 SVGAGI. CDR3 protein: CASRRRGRGNTEAFF. The CDR3 coding sequence is TGTGCCAGCAGACGCCGGGGACGGGGGAACACTGAAGCTTTCTTT.

The V and J genes are TRBV3-1 and TRBJ2-5, with a tentative D call TRBD1 (6 bases). Trimming left V 4 bases short and J 6 bases short, with 21 bases between. Germline V gene sequence: CDR1 LGHDT, CDR2 YNNKEL (reference sequence). This CDR3 spans 16 amino acids. The CDR3 loop is CASSRETGDLQQTQYF. CDR3 DNA sequence: TGTGCCAGCAGCCGAGAGACAGGAGATCTCCAGCAGACCCAGTACTTC.

This chain connects TRBV6-1 to TRBJ1-2; no firm D call. The ends were cut back, 7 bases at V and 0 bases at J, with 9 bases in the middle. The germline V gene has CDR1 MNHNS and CDR2 SASEGT. CDR3 length: 13 residues. CDR3 sequence (DNA): TGTGCCAGCACCCCCTCCGCTAACTATGGCTACACCTTC. Its protein is CASTPSANYGYTF.

As regards this clonotype: A read error may account for a junction end that differs from germline. The chain is built from TRBV2 and TRBJ1-5, with unresolved D. There are 13 residues in the CDR3. The V gene's germline CDR1 is SNHLY and CDR2 FYNNEI. As DNA, the CDR3 is TGTGCCCGCAGTGATCGGACGGGTCAGCCCCAGCATTTT. This encodes CARSDRTGQPQHF. Supplemented by reference TRBV2 and TRBJ1-5, the full variable domain reads EPEVTQTPSHQVTQMGQEVILRCVPISNHLYFYWYRQILGQKVEFLVSFYNNEISEKSEIFDDQFSVERPDGSNFTLKIRSTKLEDSAMYFCARSDRTGQPQHFGDGTRLSIL.

The V gene is TRBV10-2, the J gene TRBJ2-2; TRBD2 aligns across 12 bases. Germline values: CDR1 WSHSY, CDR2 SAAADI. This CDR3 has 16 amino acids. V was pared by 8 bases and J by 5 bases, with 9 bases of the junction left unmatched. CDR3 sequence (DNA): TGCGCCAGCCGCCAGACTAGCGGGAGTTCGACCGGGGAGCTGTTTTTT. Its translation: CASRQTSGSSTGELFF.

This chain joins TRBV20-1 and TRBJ2-1, with TRBD2 matching over 13 bases. CDR1 is DFQATT, CDR2 SNEGSKA, per germline (reference sequence). With 7 bases clipped from V and 7 bases from J, the junction kept 13 bases outside the gene matches. This CDR3 is built from 16 residues. For the CDR3, the DNA is TGCAGTGTTTGGCTATCCGGGACTAGCGGGGTGAATGAGCAGTTCTTC. Amino acids: CSVWLSGTSGVNEQFF.

The chain links TRBV5-1 to TRBJ1-2, with a possible D match to TRBD1 (6 bases). V lost 4 bases and J 1 base, leaving 11 bases between the germline ends. The V gene's germline CDR1 is SGHRS and CDR2 YFSETQ. CDR3 length: 14 amino acids. CDR3 protein: CASSPDRINYGYTF. CDR3 sequence (DNA): TGCGCCAGCAGCCCTGACAGGATTAACTATGGCTACACCTTC.

The chain has TRBV20-1 and TRBJ2-5; 9 nucleotides match TRBD2. V shed 3 bases and J 6 bases; nucleotides not matched to a gene: 5. Germline V gene lookup returns CDR1 DFQATT and CDR2 SNEGSKA (reference sequence). The CDR3 consists of 13 residues. The DNA for the CDR3 is TGCAGTGCTAGCTGGAGCGGGGGGAAGACCCAGTACTTC. It codes for CSASWSGGKTQYF.

The chain employs TRBV12-3 or TRBV12-4 and TRBJ2-2; D call uncertain. This CDR3 has 13 residues. The V end was cut by 6 bases, the J end by 6 bases, with 11 bases between. CDR3 in amino acids: CASRRLGPGELFF. The CDR3 DNA reads TGTGCCAGCAGACGGCTAGGTCCCGGGGAGCTGTTTTTT.